The 7 T cell receptor beta chains listed next were all sequenced from one sample in a study of CD8 T cells in ankylosing spondylitis. Each CDR3 protein gets one entry after TCRdb re-called the 5' RACE reads with MiXCR. The sample consists of about 160,000 distinct CDR3 sequences, 9.8% of them appearing once. Sequences were obtained from blood, either unsorted or a sorted T cell fraction (not recorded which). All receptors come from a female donor with ankylosing spondylitis or in good health (not recorded which).

This clonotype was detected a few times. The gene calls are TRBV5-5 and TRBJ1-6, with a tentative D call TRBD1 (6 bases). CDR1 and CDR2 (germline): SGHKS, YYEKEE (reference sequence). The CDR3 length is 15 residues. The V and J ends lost 3 bases and 10 bases respectively, with 17 bases between them. The CDR3 loop reads CASSSNREQGSPLHF. The CDR3 coding sequence is TGTGCCAGCAGCTCCAACAGGGAACAGGGATCACCCCTCCACTTT.

In its sample, this clonotype was seen a few times. CDR3 nucleotides: TGTGCCAGCAGCGATGGGGGTATCTCTGGAAACACCATATATTTT. Residues: CASSDGGISGNTIYF. The genes are TRBV9 and TRBJ1-3; possible D gene TRBD1, 5 bases. The CDR3 sequence is 15 residues long. The V gene's germline CDR1 is SGDLS and CDR2 YYNGEE. The V end was cut by 3 bases, the J end by 0 bases, with 10 bases between.

This rearrangement joins TRBV5-1 to TRBJ2-2; a possible D gene is TRBD1 (5 bases). From germline, CDR1 is SGHRS and CDR2 YFSETQ. The CDR3 length is 14 residues. V dropped 6 bases and J dropped 3 bases, with 12 bases sitting between them. The DNA of the CDR3 is TGCGCCAGCACCCTAGACAGCTACACCGGGGAGCTGTTTTTT. This translates into CASTLDSYTGELFF.

V gene TRBV6-2 or TRBV6-3 combines with J gene TRBJ2-1, with D unclear. This CDR3 spans 13 amino acids. The V and J ends lost 2 bases and 8 bases respectively, with 10 bases between them. The germline V gene encodes CDR1 MNHEY and CDR2 SVGEGT. In DNA, the CDR3 is TGTGCCAGCAGTTACAGGGTTAAGCATGAGCAGTTCTTC. This codes for CASSYRVKHEQFF.

The chain recombines TRBV4-2 with TRBJ2-7; 7 bases are shared with TRBD1. CDR1 is LGHNA and CDR2 is YNFKEQ in the germline V gene. Trimming at V came to 2 bases and at J to 3 bases, leaving 1 base not matched to a gene. The CDR3 consists of 13 residues. CDR3: CASSQRDSYEQYF. CDR3 nucleotide sequence: TGTGCCAGCAGCCAACGGGACAGCTACGAGCAGTACTTC.

The table lists this clonotype with a few counts. The chain carries TRBV20-1 and TRBJ2-3; 8 bases fit TRBD2. The CDR3 runs 19 residues. Germline values: CDR1 DFQATT, CDR2 SNEGSKA (reference sequence). V was pared by 0 bases and J by 0 bases, with 14 bases of the junction left unmatched. CDR3 protein: CSARDQGIREGQSTDTQYF. CDR3 nucleotides: TGCAGTGCTAGAGATCAAGGTATACGGGAGGGCCAGAGCACAGATACGCAGTATTTT.

The J gene is TRBJ2-5, the V gene TRBV9; D is possibly TRBD2 (5 bases). Germline values: CDR1 SGDLS, CDR2 YYNGEE. V was cut by 0 bases and J by 5 bases, with 11 bases left in between. The CDR3 consists of 14 residues. CDR3 in DNA: TGTGCCAGCAGCGTAGGGGGAGCCACGGAGACCCAGTACTTC. This gives the protein CASSVGGATETQYF.